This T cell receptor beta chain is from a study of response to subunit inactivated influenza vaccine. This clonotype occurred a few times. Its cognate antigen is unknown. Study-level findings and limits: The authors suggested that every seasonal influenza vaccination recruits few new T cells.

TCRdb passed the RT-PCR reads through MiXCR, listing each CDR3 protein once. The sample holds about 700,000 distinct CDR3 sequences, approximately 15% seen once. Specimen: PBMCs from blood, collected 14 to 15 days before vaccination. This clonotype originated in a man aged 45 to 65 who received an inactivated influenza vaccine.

The CDR3 region has the DNA TGTGCCAGCCGAGGGGCGGTCTCCTACAATGAGCAGTTCTTC. Translated, it gives CASRGAVSYNEQFF. The chain carries TRBV27 and TRBJ2-1; perhaps D is TRBD1 or TRBD2 (5 bases each). This CDR3 contains 14 residues. The germline gives CDR1 MNHEY, CDR2 SMNVEV (reference sequence). Trimming stripped 8 bases from V and 0 bases from J, with 11 bases between.